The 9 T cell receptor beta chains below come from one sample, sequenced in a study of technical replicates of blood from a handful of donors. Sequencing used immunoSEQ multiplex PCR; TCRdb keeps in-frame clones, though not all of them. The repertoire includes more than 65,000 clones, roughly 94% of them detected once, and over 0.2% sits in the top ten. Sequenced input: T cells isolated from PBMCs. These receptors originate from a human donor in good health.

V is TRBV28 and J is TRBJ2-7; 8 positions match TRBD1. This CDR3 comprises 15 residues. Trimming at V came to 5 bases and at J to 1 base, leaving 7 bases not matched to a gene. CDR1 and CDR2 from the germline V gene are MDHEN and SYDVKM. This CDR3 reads CASSGRTGTSYEQYF. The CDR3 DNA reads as TGTGCCAGCAGTGGGCGGACAGGGACATCCTACGAGCAGTACTTC. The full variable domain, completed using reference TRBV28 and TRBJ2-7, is DVKVTQSSRYLVKRTGEKVFLECVQDMDHENMFWYRQDPGLGLRLIYFSYDVKMKEKGDIPEGYSVSREKKERFSLILESASTNQTSMYLCASSGRTGTSYEQYFGPGTRLTVT.

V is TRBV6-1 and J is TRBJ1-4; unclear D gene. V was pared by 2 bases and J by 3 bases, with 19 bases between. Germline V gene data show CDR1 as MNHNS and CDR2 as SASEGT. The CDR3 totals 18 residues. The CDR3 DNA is TGTGCCAGCAGTGAAATACCGCTCACTCCGCGATCTAATGAAAAACTGTTTTTT. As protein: CASSEIPLTPRSNEKLFF.

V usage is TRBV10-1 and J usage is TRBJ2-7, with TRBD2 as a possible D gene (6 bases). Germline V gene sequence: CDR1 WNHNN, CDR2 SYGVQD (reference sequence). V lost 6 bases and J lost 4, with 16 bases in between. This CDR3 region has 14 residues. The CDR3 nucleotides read TGCGCCAGCAGCCCCGGGACTGGGACTTACGAGCAGTACTTC. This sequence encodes CASSPGTGTYEQYF.

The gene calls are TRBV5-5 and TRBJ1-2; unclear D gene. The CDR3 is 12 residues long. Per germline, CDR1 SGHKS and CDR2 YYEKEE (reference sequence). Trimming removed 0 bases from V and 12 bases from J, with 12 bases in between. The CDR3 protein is CASSLVLWEDTF. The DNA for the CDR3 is TGTGCCAGCAGCTTGGTACTATGGGAGGACACCTTC.

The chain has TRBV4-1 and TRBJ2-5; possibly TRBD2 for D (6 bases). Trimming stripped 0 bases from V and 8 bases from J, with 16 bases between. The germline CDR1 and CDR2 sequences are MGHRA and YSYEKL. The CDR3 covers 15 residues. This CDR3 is CASSQEVRGLGTQYF. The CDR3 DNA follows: TGCGCCAGCAGCCAAGAGGTTCGGGGGTTGGGTACCCAGTACTTC.

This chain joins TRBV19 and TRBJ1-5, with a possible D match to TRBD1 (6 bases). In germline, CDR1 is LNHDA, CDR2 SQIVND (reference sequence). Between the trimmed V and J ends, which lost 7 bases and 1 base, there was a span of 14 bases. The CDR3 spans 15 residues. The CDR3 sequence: CASTPRTASNQPQHF. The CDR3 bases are TGTGCCAGTACTCCCCGGACAGCAAGCAATCAGCCCCAGCATTTT. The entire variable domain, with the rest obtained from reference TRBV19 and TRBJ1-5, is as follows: DGGITQSPKYLFRKEGQNVTLSCEQNLNHDAMYWYRQDPGQGLRLIYYSQIVNDFQKGDIAEGYSVSREKKESFPLTVTSAQKNPTAFYLCASTPRTASNQPQHFGDGTRLSIL.

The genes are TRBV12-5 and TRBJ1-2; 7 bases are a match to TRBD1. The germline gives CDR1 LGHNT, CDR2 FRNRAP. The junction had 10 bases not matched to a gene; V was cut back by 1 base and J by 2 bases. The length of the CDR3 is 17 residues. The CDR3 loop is CASGLETGSGGNYGYTF. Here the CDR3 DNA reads TGTGCTAGTGGTTTGGAGACAGGGTCAGGGGGGAACTATGGCTACACCTTC. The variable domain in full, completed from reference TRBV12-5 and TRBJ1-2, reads DARVTQTPRHKVTEMGQEVTMRCQPILGHNTVFWYRQTMMQGLELLAYFRNRAPLDDSGMPKDRFSAEMPDATLATLKIQPSEPRDSAVYFCASGLETGSGGNYGYTFGSGTRLTVV.

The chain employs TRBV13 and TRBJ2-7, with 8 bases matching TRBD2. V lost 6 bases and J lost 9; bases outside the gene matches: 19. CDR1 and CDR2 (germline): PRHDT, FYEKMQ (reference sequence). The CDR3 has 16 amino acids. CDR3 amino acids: CASRLAGGGGFSVQYF. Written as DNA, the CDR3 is TGTGCCAGCAGGTTGGCGGGAGGAGGGGGATTTTCGGTGCAGTACTTC.

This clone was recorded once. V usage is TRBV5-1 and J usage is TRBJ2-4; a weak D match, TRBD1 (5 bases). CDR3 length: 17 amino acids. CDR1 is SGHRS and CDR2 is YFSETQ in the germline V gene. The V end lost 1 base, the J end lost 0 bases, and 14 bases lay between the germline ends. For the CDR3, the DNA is TGCGCCAGCAGCTTGATAACGACAGCCTCAGCCAAAAACATTCAGTACTTC. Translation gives CASSLITTASAKNIQYF.